Listed below are T cell receptor beta chains from one sample, sequenced in a study of blood T cell repertoires in COVID-19. Assay: immunoSEQ multiplex PCR; the TCRdb copy retains only in-frame clones and omits some. The table has roughly 200,000 clones, around 79% seen once. The source material was peripheral blood. These receptors all come from a woman aged 40 to 55 with COVID-19, enrolled during active disease. Each CDR3 is given with its conserved first and last residue. D genes are given only for firm matches. Size is omitted from some rows. Given values are once, few, many or a class for expanded clones.

j_gene,d_gene,v_gene,abundance,CDR3nt,CDR3aa
TRBJ2-1,TRBD2,TRBV3-1/TRBV3-2,NA,TGTGCCAGCAGCCGAGGACTAGCGGGGGGCGAGCAGTTCTTC,CASSRGLAGGEQFF
TRBJ1-4,NA,TRBV29-1,NA,TGCAGCGTTGTGCGGGGTGAAAAACTGTTTTTT,CSVVRGEKLFF
TRBJ2-5,NA,TRBV30,NA,TGTGCCTGGAGTGTCCAAAGAGACAGTCAAGAGACCCAGTACTTC,CAWSVQRDSQETQYF
TRBJ1-2,NA,TRBV5-4,once,TGTGCCAGCAGCCCTGGTGGGGGGGCCAACTATGGCTACACCTTC,CASSPGGGANYGYTF
TRBJ2-1,NA,TRBV3-1/TRBV3-2,NA,TGTGCCAGCAGGGGGAGTAATGAGCAGTTCTTC,CASRGSNEQFF
TRBJ2-3,TRBD2,TRBV12-5,NA,TGTGCTAGTGGCCCTGGGACTAGCGGAAACACAGATACGCAGTATTTT,CASGPGTSGNTDTQYF
TRBJ1-1,TRBD1,TRBV4-3,NA,TGCGCCAGCAGCCAAGATATGACAGGGTGGGACACTGAAGCTTTCTTT,CASSQDMTGWDTEAFF
TRBJ2-7,NA,TRBV18,NA,TGTGCCAGCTCACCGACTAGTAACGAGCAGTACTTC,CASSPTSNEQYF
TRBJ2-3,TRBD2,TRBV7-2,NA,TGTGCCAGCAGCGCACTAGCGGGGGCCCTCAGGGATACGCAGTATTTT,CASSALAGALRDTQYF
TRBJ1-2,TRBD1,TRBV5-8,once,TGTGCCAGGGGGACAGGGGCAGGTGGCTACACCTTC,CARGTGAGGYTF
TRBJ1-1,NA,TRBV4-2,NA,TGTGCCAGCAGCCAAAATGGCGGGGGCCGCCGGACTGAAGCTTTCTTT,CASSQNGGGRRTEAFF
TRBJ2-7,NA,TRBV6-6,once,TGTGCCAGCAGTTCCGGGGTGATTCCCGAGCAGTACTTC,CASSSGVIPEQYF
TRBJ2-5,NA,TRBV27,NA,TGTGCCAGCAGTCCACTACAGGGATACCAAGAGACCCAGTACTTC,CASSPLQGYQETQYF
TRBJ2-2,TRBD2,TRBV28,NA,TGTGCCAGCAAGGGAACCGGGACTAGCGGGACCGGGGAGCTGTTTTTT,CASKGTGTSGTGELFF
TRBJ1-1,TRBD1,TRBV6-1,NA,TGTGCCAGCAGTGACGACAGGGGGTACACTGAAGCTTTCTTT,CASSDDRGYTEAFF
TRBJ2-1,TRBD2,TRBV7-8,NA,TGTGCCAGCAGCACTAGCGGGATCAGTCCTGAGCAGTTCTTC,CASSTSGISPEQFF
TRBJ1-6,NA,TRBV7-8,few,TGTGCCAGCAGCATAAGGACGGGGAGCTCCTATAATTCACCCCTCCACTTT,CASSIRTGSSYNSPLHF
TRBJ2-1,NA,TRBV2,few,TGTGCCAGCAGCGATCAGTTGACTAGTTTCTCCTACAATGAGCAGTTCTTC,CASSDQLTSFSYNEQFF
TRBJ2-7,TRBD2,TRBV5-4,NA,TGTGCCACCTCTAGCGGGGGGTCGACCTACGAGCAGTACTTC,CATSSGGSTYEQYF
TRBJ1-1,TRBD1,TRBV7-2,NA,TGTGCCAGCAGCCTGGGGACAGACACTGAAGCTTTCTTT,CASSLGTDTEAFF
TRBJ1-1,TRBD1,TRBV18,few,TGTGCCAGCTCGCCTGACAGGGCCACTGAAGCTTTCTTT,CASSPDRATEAFF
TRBJ2-6,TRBD1,TRBV30,NA,TGTGCCTGGAGTGGGGACAGGGCTGGGGCCAACGTCCTGACTTTC,CAWSGDRAGANVLTF
TRBJ2-1,NA,TRBV20-1,NA,TGCAGTGCTAAATCGGAAAGCAGGCTGTTCTTC,CSAKSESRLFF
TRBJ2-1,TRBD2,TRBV2,few,TGTGCCAGCCCTCGGCCAGCGGGGGGGCCTAATGAGCAGTTCTTC,CASPRPAGGPNEQFF